What follows are 24 T cell receptor beta chains derived from one specimen sequenced in a study of blood T cell repertoires in COVID-19. TCRdb keeps only in-frame clones here, not all; method: immunoSEQ multiplex PCR. The table records around 480,000 clones, 75% to 90% of them present only once. Sequencing was carried out using PBMCs or T cells enriched from blood (not recorded which). Receptors originate from a woman younger than 35 who had recovered from COVID-19.

The rearrangement uses TRBV13 and TRBJ1-1, with 7 bases lining up with TRBD1. With V trimmed by 5 bases and J by 1 base, 4 bases remained unmatched. Germline assignment: CDR1 PRHDT and CDR2 FYEKMQ (reference sequence). CDR3 length: 14 amino acids. This CDR3 reads CASSPTGWNTEAFF. The CDR3 coding sequence is TGTGCCAGCAGCCCGACAGGGTGGAACACTGAAGCTTTCTTT.

This chain links TRBV2 with TRBJ2-1; 10 bases are a match to TRBD2. Germline V lookup: CDR1 SNHLY, CDR2 FYNNEI. V shed 4 bases and J 9 bases; nucleotides not matched to a gene: 12. The CDR3 covers 16 residues. CDR3 sequence reads: CASSGERGGAEGEQFF. The CDR3 DNA follows: TGTGCCAGCAGTGGGGAGCGGGGGGGCGCTGAAGGTGAGCAGTTCTTC.

This rearrangement joins TRBV5-4 to TRBJ1-1, with D tentatively TRBD1 (5 bases). Germline V CDR1 and CDR2: SGHNT, YYREEE (reference sequence). The V gene lost 4 bases and the J gene lost 5 bases, with 12 bases spanning the gap. This CDR3 has 13 amino acids. CDR3 DNA sequence: TGTGCCAGCAGCAGGGGAACAGAAACTGAAGCTTTCTTT. Translating it yields CASSRGTETEAFF.

The CDR3 sequence: CASSADAGGAGEQYF. CDR3 bases: TGTGCCAGCAGCGCCGACGCGGGGGGGGCAGGCGAGCAGTACTTC. The V call is TRBV9, the J call TRBJ2-7, with 9 bases that match TRBD2. Trimming took 3 bases from V and 6 from J; bases not matched to a gene: 10. The CDR3 has 15 residues. CDR1 and CDR2 (germline): SGDLS, YYNGEE. Full variable domain (missing parts from reference TRBV9 and TRBJ2-7): DSGVTQTPKHLITATGQRVTLRCSPRSGDLSVYWYQQSLDQGLQFLIQYYNGEERAKGNILERFSAQQFPDLHSELNLSSLELGDSALYFCASSADAGGAGEQYFGPGTRLTVT.

The chain uses TRBV4-2 and TRBJ2-1; tentatively, D is TRBD2 (6 bases). Germline loops: CDR1 LGHNA, CDR2 YNFKEQ. The CDR3 extends over 14 amino acids. V was cut by 0 bases and J by 10 bases, with 13 bases left in between. CDR3 protein: CASSQDLSGGEQFF. DNA of the CDR3: TGTGCCAGCAGCCAAGATCTTAGCGGCGGGGAGCAGTTCTTC.

This chain links TRBV3-1 (or the pseudogene TRBV3-2) with TRBJ1-2, with 9 bases that match TRBD1. The J segment lost 7 bases and the V segment lost 0 bases, leaving 9 bases of the junction unmatched. Germline loops: CDR1 LGHDT, CDR2 YNNKEL (reference sequence). The CDR3 extends over 16 amino acids. The DNA of the CDR3 is TGTGCCAGCAGCCAAGATAAGGGGACAGGGACCTTTGGCTACACCTTC. It encodes CASSQDKGTGTFGYTF.

This clone showed up many times. This chain links TRBV24-1 with TRBJ2-5; 7 bases are a match to TRBD2. Germline values: CDR1 KGHDR, CDR2 SFDVKD. Trimming took 5 bases from V and 7 from J; bases not matched to a gene: 9. The CDR3 loop spans 14 amino acids. The CDR3 nucleotides are TGTGCCACCAGTGGAGGAGCGGGGCCAGGGACCCAGTACTTC. This gives the protein CATSGGAGPGTQYF.

The rearrangement joins TRBV11-2 to TRBJ2-7; 8 nucleotides align to TRBD1. There are 17 residues in the CDR3. Germline CDR1 reads SGHAT; CDR2 reads FQNNGV. V lost 3 bases and J lost 2; bases outside the gene matches: 12. The CDR3 loop is CASSFGRGRELTYEQYF. The DNA of the CDR3 is TGTGCCAGCAGCTTTGGCAGGGGGCGAGAGTTGACCTACGAGCAGTACTTC.

The chain couples TRBV21-1 to TRBJ1-2; the table assigns TRBD1, which was not confirmed against the DNA. TRBV21-1 represents a pseudogene. CDR3 length: 14 amino acids. CDR3 sequence (DNA): TGTGCCAGCAGCCCCGGACAGGCCCTCTATGGCTACACCTTC. This gives the protein CASSPGQALYGYTF.

In DNA form, the CDR3 reads TGTGCCAGCAGCTTAGGACAGAATAATGAAGCTTTCTTT. Its translation is CASSLGQNNEAFF. The gene calls are TRBV11-2 and TRBJ1-1, with TRBD1 as a possible D gene (5 bases). Trimming left V 1 base short and J 7 bases short, with 10 bases between. CDR3 size: 13 residues. Germline-derived CDR1 and CDR2 are SGHAT and FQNNGV.

This chain uses TRBV28 with TRBJ1-5; 11 bases are shared with TRBD1. The CDR3 is made up of 15 amino acids. Germline CDR1 is MDHEN and CDR2 is SYDVKM. The V segment lost 6 bases and the J segment 3 bases; nucleotides outside the gene matches: 4. CDR3 in amino acids: CASRGQGGDNQPQHF. The CDR3 bases are TGTGCCAGCAGGGGACAGGGGGGAGACAATCAGCCCCAGCATTTT.

The chain recombines TRBV2 with TRBJ1-2; 7 nucleotides match TRBD1. Germline CDR1 reads SNHLY; CDR2 reads FYNNEI. After removal of 8 bases from V and 2 bases from J, the junction contained 11 bases not matched to a gene. The CDR3 has 15 residues. CDR3 bases: TGTGCCAGCTCCGGGACAGACAAAACAAACTATGGCTACACCTTC. Its translation is CASSGTDKTNYGYTF.

The V and J genes are TRBV2 and TRBJ2-1, with D possibly being TRBD2 (6 bases). Per germline, CDR1 SNHLY and CDR2 FYNNEI. Trimming took off 6 bases at V and 5 bases at J, with 14 bases between the two ends. The CDR3 sequence is 14 residues long. CDR3 region: CASRQWGVNNEQFF. Here the CDR3 DNA reads TGTGCCAGCAGGCAGTGGGGGGTAAACAATGAGCAGTTCTTC.

Only one count was recorded for this clone. The chain links TRBV5-1 to TRBJ2-1; 9 nucleotides line up with TRBD1. Germline V gives CDR1 SGHRS, CDR2 YFSETQ. The CDR3 loop spans 14 amino acids. Trimming removed 4 bases from V and 9 bases from J; junction bases left unmatched: 8. CDR3 sequence: CASSNRGQGSEQFF. For the CDR3, the DNA is TGCGCCAGCAGCAACAGGGGGCAGGGTAGTGAGCAGTTCTTC. The full variable domain, rest sourced from reference TRBV5-1 and TRBJ2-1, is KAGVTQTPRYLIKTRGQQVTLSCSPISGHRSVSWYQQTPGQGLQFLFEYFSETQRNKGNFPGRFSGRQFSNSRSEMNVSTLELGDSALYLCASSNRGQGSEQFFGPGTRLTVL.

This clone was observed a handful of times. The rearrangement links TRBV19 to TRBJ1-5; D gene uncertain. The germline V gene has CDR1 LNHDA and CDR2 SQIVND (reference sequence). V was pared by 5 bases and J by 1 base, with 12 bases between. The length of the CDR3 is 15 residues. The CDR3 here is CASSDYTDSNQPQHF. CDR3 coding DNA: TGTGCCAGTAGTGACTACACTGACAGCAATCAGCCCCAGCATTTT.

The chain carries TRBV2 and TRBJ1-5; 10 bases line up with TRBD1. The CDR3 is 14 amino acids. CDR1 is SNHLY, CDR2 FYNNEI, per germline. With 4 bases clipped from V and 5 bases from J, the junction kept 2 bases outside the gene matches. The CDR3 reads CASSADRGDQPQHF. The CDR3 DNA reads as TGTGCCAGCAGTGCGGACAGGGGGGATCAGCCCCAGCATTTT.

CDR3 in DNA: TGTGCCAGTAGGTTTTCGGCAGGGGACGAGCAGTACTTC. As protein: CASRFSAGDEQYF. The chain links TRBV19 to TRBJ2-7; D may be TRBD1 (6 bases). Germline V gives CDR1 LNHDA, CDR2 SQIVND (reference sequence). Trimming stripped 6 bases from V and 5 bases from J, with 14 bases between. This CDR3 comprises 13 residues.

The chain carries TRBV28 and TRBJ1-1, with 9 bases lining up with TRBD1. The CDR3 runs to 15 residues. The germline gives CDR1 MDHEN, CDR2 SYDVKM. J lost 5 bases, V lost 6 bases, and 10 bases had no gene match. In DNA, the CDR3 is TGTGCCAGCAGACCAACAGGGGGCGCTGGGACTGAAGCTTTCTTT. Amino acids: CASRPTGGAGTEAFF.

The rearrangement joins TRBV5-1 to TRBJ1-1, with unresolved D. The V end lost 7 bases, the J end lost 5 bases, and 9 bases lay between the germline ends. This CDR3 contains 11 residues. Per the germline V gene, CDR1 is SGHRS and CDR2 is YFSETQ. CDR3 amino acids: CASLAGTEAFF. Here the CDR3 DNA reads TGCGCCAGCCTAGCGGGGACTGAAGCTTTCTTT.

The chain links TRBV2 to TRBJ1-2, with 10 bases matching TRBD1. Germline CDR1 SNHLY, CDR2 FYNNEI. The V segment lost 6 bases and the J segment 3 bases; nucleotides outside the gene matches: 4. The CDR3 is made up of 14 amino acids. The CDR3 DNA reads TGTGCCAGCAGACCTGGGACAGGGGACTATGGCTACACCTTC. Translation: CASRPGTGDYGYTF.

The gene calls are TRBV19 and TRBJ2-7; the match to TRBD1 covers 8 bases. V lost 4 bases and J lost 2; bases outside the gene matches: 7. Germline V CDR1 and CDR2: LNHDA, SQIVND (reference sequence). The CDR3 is 15 residues long. The CDR3 is CASSTRGQGPYEQYF. Written as DNA, the CDR3 is TGTGCCAGTAGTACCCGAGGACAGGGCCCCTACGAGCAGTACTTC. Drawing the rest from reference TRBV19 and TRBJ2-7, the complete variable domain is DGGITQSPKYLFRKEGQNVTLSCEQNLNHDAMYWYRQDPGQGLRLIYYSQIVNDFQKGDIAEGYSVSREKKESFPLTVTSAQKNPTAFYLCASSTRGQGPYEQYFGPGTRLTVT.

The rearrangement links TRBV28 to TRBJ1-2, with D uncertain. The CDR3 has 11 amino acids. Germline-derived CDR1 and CDR2 are MDHEN and SYDVKM. Trimming removed 3 bases from V and 8 bases from J, with 7 bases in between. The CDR3 loop reads CASSLSTGYTF. In nucleotides, the CDR3 is TGTGCCAGCAGTTTGAGCACGGGCTACACCTTC.

This sequence joins TRBV5-1 and TRBJ1-3, with D unclear. The V gene lost 0 bases and the J gene lost 0 bases, with 10 bases spanning the gap. There are 16 residues in the CDR3. Germline assignment: CDR1 SGHRS and CDR2 YFSETQ. The chain's CDR3 is CASSLEPLRSGNTIYF. The CDR3 nucleotides read TGCGCCAGCAGCTTGGAACCCCTACGCTCTGGAAACACCATATATTTT.

The chain has TRBV29-1 and TRBJ1-1, with no clear D. This CDR3 has 11 amino acids. CDR1 is SQVTM, CDR2 ANQGSEA, per germline. V lost 3 bases to trimming and J lost 4 bases, with 6 bases between them. The CDR3 sequence: CSVEGLTEAFF. DNA for the CDR3: TGCAGCGTTGAGGGCCTCACTGAAGCTTTCTTT.